This T cell receptor (beta chain) was recorded in a study of PD-L1 blockade in urothelial cancer (dated by TCRdb to about 2017). At the level of the whole study: Therapy was started in the mid-2010s for all patients, and atezolizumab 1,200 mg was administered intravenously every 3 weeks. About 90% of the roughly 29 patients were identified as males with urothelial cancer of bladder origin, and a prior smoking history was reported by 18 of 29 patients. An ECOG performance status of 0 or 1 was recorded for the patients, and 0 to 3 prior chemotherapy regimens had been received by the patients. Blood samples were analyzed at 3 weeks after treatment start (second dose) and at 6 weeks after treatment start. Blood samples yielded a median of about 150,000 T cells and more than 80,000 unique TCRs, with median clonality 0.080. Somatic, immune and clinical correlates of response to PD-L1 blockade with atezolizumab in urothelial cancer were the focus of an exploratory multi-omic analysis. Pretreatment tumor samples, along with matched peripheral blood collected serially before and after atezolizumab treatment, underwent TCR sequencing. Progression-free survival longer than 6 months counted as durable clinical benefit, and TCR features were additionally tested against both progression-free and overall survival. In the same patients who had TCR sequencing, pretreatment tumors also underwent whole exome sequencing and RNA sequencing. Durable clinical benefit was achieved by nine patients and was not achieved by 20 patients. Pretreatment blood TCR-seq was available for twenty-nine patients, at least one posttreatment blood collection was obtained for approximately 24 patients, and tumor TCR-seq was available for approximately 24 patients. Overall results and qualifications from the work: At 3 weeks after the start of treatment, tumor-associated TCR clones in peripheral blood had expanded more in patients with durable benefit (n ≈ 24, p = 0.022). Improved progression-free and overall survival was found to be associated with pretreatment peripheral blood TCR clonality below the median. Because the sample size was small (n of about 29) and many exploratory analyses were performed, the results are intended to be hypothesis-generating.

Comments on this clone: Its antigen is not yet known. No per-base quality is available; no much larger clone lies one base away.

The CDR3 covers 14 residues, taking in both the cysteine and the phenylalanine. The kept DNA is CDR3 alone, 42 bases in frame from the first base. Looking up the germline V gene yields CDR1 SGHRS and CDR2 YFSETQ. At the junction V is shortened by 7 bases and J by 6 bases, with 17 bases in between. Synthetic TCR analog templates were spiked into each PCR so that absolute template abundance could be estimated from read counts. TCRbeta CDR3 regions were amplified from genomic DNA with bias-controlled V and J gene primers using the immunoSEQ assay. Sequencing of rearranged TCRbeta segments was performed at approximately 20X coverage. As for how the authors treated the data: Clustering was used to correct sequencing errors, and CDR3s were annotated against IMGT so that V, D and J genes could be assigned. Downstream analyses used only productive TCRbeta rearrangements and left out out-of-frame or stop-codon sequences. To compute clonality, Shannon entropy was normalized by the log of the number of unique productive sequences and then subtracted from one. Fisher's exact test with Benjamini-Hochberg correction, at a threshold of adjusted p below 0.01, was used to find clones that differed between time points or between blood and tumor. Not all clones reach the TCRdb copy of this immuneACCESS table, which keeps in-frame sequences only. Checked studies attribute under half of the gap to unresolved V genes and leave the rest unexplained. From that table come the V and J calls and clone size; the DNA was used to work out D and trimming. This sample gives fewer than 65,000 clones in total; 80% to 90% of them show up just once. 1.6% of the sample is held by the ten biggest clonotypes.

What this sample's time point label stands for: pretreatment peripheral blood. The cohort included 29 patients with locally advanced or metastatic urothelial carcinoma who were treated at Memorial Sloan Kettering on a trial protocol. Peripheral blood mononuclear cells were collected pretreatment and during treatment, at between 1 and 8 total time points per patient. The Qiagen DNeasy Blood extraction kit was used to purify genomic DNA from total PBMCs and from tumor samples. PBMCs were collected pretreatment and during treatment, and were isolated and stored as previously described. This receptor was obtained from a man in his sixties or seventies with urothelial cancer. This chain is built from TRBV5-1 and TRBJ1-5; the D gene identity is not certain. Sequences were derived from PBMCs, sampled around atezolizumab (anti-PD-L1) treatment. The DNA reads TGCGCCAGCTCGGAGGACGGTCTTCGTCAGCCCCAGCATTTT. It codes for CASSEDGLRQPQHF.